One sample yielded the 3 T cell receptor beta chains listed below, sequenced in a study of shared clonotypes between healthy human individuals. TCRdb keeps only in-frame clones here, not all; method: immunoSEQ multiplex PCR. The table includes 2,500,000 or so clones, around nine tenths detected once. The sequencing sample was made of naive CD4+ T cells sorted from blood. Described subset: CD45RA+ positively selected. Receptors originate from a man aged 18 to 35 in good health.

With regard to this clone: Other DNA sequences of this sample code for an identical CDR3. The chain has TRBV6-6 and TRBJ1-5; D is perhaps TRBD1 (5 bases). Germline CDR1 MNHNY, CDR2 SVGAGI (reference sequence). The length of the CDR3 is 13 residues. Trimming shortened V by 4 bases and J by 4 bases, and 8 bases separated the two germline ends. CDR3 nucleotide sequence: TGTGCCAGCAGTTCACAGGTTAATCAGCCCCAGCATTTT. Encoded protein: CASSSQVNQPQHF.

The chain has TRBV6-1 and TRBJ1-1, with TRBD1 matching over 8 bases. CDR3 length equals 14 residues. V dropped 5 bases and J dropped 11; count of bases not matched to a gene: 13. Germline assignment: CDR1 MNHNS and CDR2 SASEGT. The CDR3: CASSIRDRGERAFF. The CDR3 DNA reads TGTGCCAGCAGTATCAGAGACAGGGGCGAAAGGGCTTTCTTT.

This chain joins TRBV7-8 and TRBJ2-7; no reliable D call. V shed 1 base and J shed 6 bases, with 13 bases lying between them. Germline V gene data show CDR1 as SGHVS and CDR2 as FQNEAQ. This CDR3 spans 14 amino acids. Here the CDR3 DNA reads TGTGCCAGCAGCTTAGGTTCGGCCACCCGCGAGCAGTACTTC. This sequence encodes CASSLGSATREQYF.